What follows are 19 T cell receptor beta chains derived from one specimen sequenced in a study of immune reconstitution after stem cell transplant in scleroderma (dated by TCRdb to the late 2010s). The library was generated by RT-PCR. The sequencing machine was an Illumina MiSeq. The raw public reads went through TCRdb reprocessing: fastp at Q25, MiXCR clone calling, in-frame beta chains kept. Every entry covers one CDR3 protein and lists the most common genes and DNA from its rows. The sample table holds about 2,200 distinct CDR3 sequences, of which about 7.7% were seen once. Jointly, the top ten make up roughly 13% of the sample. This sample was gathered before or after autologous hematopoietic stem cell transplantation (not recorded which). Receptors originate from a male donor with systemic sclerosis.

In this sample, this clonotype is medium-sized. This sequence joins TRBV29-1 and TRBJ1-2; 7 bases align to TRBD1. With V trimmed by 0 bases and J by 4 bases, 8 bases remained unmatched. This CDR3 has 15 residues. CDR1 and CDR2 (germline): SQVTM, ANQGSEA. The CDR3 nucleotides read TGCAGCGTTGAAGATTCCCCGACAGGGATCTATGGCTACACCTTC. Protein sequence: CSVEDSPTGIYGYTF.

By sample share, this clonotype is medium-sized. V is TRBV7-9 and J is TRBJ1-1, with D unclear. The CDR3 is made up of 13 amino acids. Between the trimmed V and J ends, which lost 5 bases and 4 bases, there was a span of 11 bases. The germline CDR1 and CDR2 sequences are SEHNR and FQNEAQ (reference sequence). CDR3 residues: CASSPHSGTEAFF. The CDR3 DNA reads TGTGCCAGCAGCCCCCATTCGGGCACTGAAGCTTTCTTT. Looking up the rest from reference TRBV7-9 and TRBJ1-1 gives the full variable domain: DTGVSQNPRHKITKRGQNVTFRCDPISEHNRLYWYRQTLGQGPEFLTYFQNEAQLEKSRLLSDRFSAERPKGSFSTLEIQRTEQGDSAMYLCASSPHSGTEAFFGQGTRLTVV.

This clonotype is deemed medium-sized. This sequence joins TRBV11-2 and TRBJ2-5; D uncertain. The CDR3 length is 14 residues. Germline lookup yields CDR1 SGHAT and CDR2 FQNNGV. V was trimmed by 5 bases and J by 2 bases, leaving 12 bases between them. The CDR3 DNA reads TGTGCCAGCAGCCCGATTCGTGGGCAAGAGACCCAGTACTTC. Translation: CASSPIRGQETQYF. Based on the CDR3 plus reference TRBV11-2 and TRBJ2-5, the full variable domain is EAGVAQSPRYKIIEKRQSVAFWCNPISGHATLYWYQQILGQGPKLLIQFQNNGVVDDSQLPKDRFSAERLKGVDSTLKIQPAKLEDSAVYLCASSPIRGQETQYFGPGTRLLVL.

In this sample, this clonotype is medium-sized (0.01 to 0.1%). This chain joins TRBV7-8 and TRBJ2-7; D is unclear. Germline V CDR1 and CDR2: SGHVS, FQNEAQ. The CDR3 has 15 amino acids. The ends were cut back, 2 bases at V and 4 bases at J, with 15 bases in the middle. This CDR3 reads CASSLRSPGRYEQYF. CDR3 DNA: TGTGCCAGCAGCTTAAGGTCGCCAGGAAGATACGAGCAGTACTTC.

A note on this clonotype: A much larger clone sits a single nucleotide away, making a read error possible. V gene TRBV7-6 combines with J gene TRBJ2-1; 8 bases align to TRBD2. Per the germline V gene, CDR1 is SGHVS and CDR2 is FNYEAQ. CDR3 length: 13 amino acids. CDR3 DNA sequence: TGTGCCGGCAGCCCACACACGGGGGGGGAGCAGTTCTTC. This sequence encodes CAGSPHTGGEQFF.

This clonotype was seen only once. The chain couples TRBV6-5 to TRBJ1-6; the D is unclear. The V gene's germline CDR1 is MNHEY and CDR2 SVGAGI. Trimming cost V 7 bases and J 7 bases, with 11 bases left between them. CDR3 length equals 13 residues. In DNA, the CDR3 is TGTGCCAGCACCGGGGAGTCAAATTCACCCCTCCACTTT. Its translation: CASTGESNSPLHF.

A remark on this clonotype: The germline gene is not matched at one end of the junction; a read error may be the cause. V is TRBV6-1 and J is TRBJ2-7; TRBD1 is a possible D gene (5 bases). Germline V gene lookup returns CDR1 MNHNS and CDR2 SASEGT. The CDR3 consists of 14 residues. CDR3 amino acids: CVSSERGQAYEQYF. The CDR3 DNA reads as TGTGTCAGCAGTGAAAGGGGCCAGGCCTACGAGCAGTACTTC.

This clonotype is judged medium-sized. The chain uses TRBV28 and TRBJ2-7, with D perhaps given as TRBD1 or TRBD2 (5 bases each). The CDR3 covers 14 residues. The V end lost 6 bases, the J end lost 0 bases, and 12 bases lay between the germline ends. Germline V CDR1 and CDR2: MDHEN, SYDVKM. The CDR3 DNA reads TGTGCCAGCAGGCCCGGGACCAACTCCTACGAGCAGTACTTC. This gives the protein CASRPGTNSYEQYF.

By sample share, this clonotype is large. The chain links TRBV6-1 to TRBJ2-1; D is unclear. The V and J ends lost 6 bases and 1 base respectively, with 19 bases between them. CDR3 length: 17 amino acids. CDR1 and CDR2 from the germline V gene are MNHNS and SASEGT. In DNA, the CDR3 is TGTGCCAGCAGCAAACCGATGGCAGAACTTTCCTACAATGAGCAGTTCTTC. Translated, it gives CASSKPMAELSYNEQFF.

CDR3 coding DNA: TGCAGCGTAAAGGACAGGGTGGGCACAGATACGCAGTATTTT. It codes for CSVKDRVGTDTQYF. The V and J genes are TRBV29-1 and TRBJ2-3, with 8 positions matching TRBD1. The V and J ends lost 6 bases and 1 base, in that order; junction bases with no gene match: 6. CDR3 length: 14 residues. The germline V gene has CDR1 SQVTM and CDR2 ANQGSEA.

By share of the sample, this clonotype is medium-sized (0.01 to 0.1%). The chain employs TRBV20-1 and TRBJ2-7; 9 positions agree with TRBD1. The germline V gene has CDR1 DFQATT and CDR2 SNEGSKA (reference sequence). After removal of 6 bases from V and 3 bases from J, the junction contained 6 bases not matched to a gene. The CDR3 sequence is 13 residues long. The CDR3, as DNA: TGCAGTGCCCAGGGACAGGGTGGCTACGAGCAGTACTTC. Its protein product is CSAQGQGGYEQYF.

Comments on this clonotype: This may stem from a read error, because a much larger clone lies one nucleotide away. The V gene is TRBV27, the J gene TRBJ2-3; maybe TRBD2 (5 bases). Trimming removed 8 bases from V and 7 bases from J, with 16 bases in between. This CDR3 is 13 amino acids long. Germline CDR1 is MNHEY and CDR2 is SMNVEV (reference sequence). The CDR3 region has the DNA TGTGCCAGCGGTACCGGCGGGTCCTATACGCAGTATTTT. It specifies CASGTGGSYTQYF.

A few counts support this clonotype. A much larger clone is a single base away; this may be a read error. The rearrangement joins TRBV13 to TRBJ1-6, with TRBD1 matching 11 bases. Germline V gives CDR1 PRHDT, CDR2 FYEKMQ (reference sequence). The CDR3 loop spans 18 amino acids. J gave up 3 bases and V 5 bases, and 9 bases lay outside the gene matches. The CDR3 here is CASSTGQGAVDYNSPLHF. In nucleotides, the CDR3 is TGTGCCAGCAGCACTGGACAGGGGGCTGTCGACTATAATTCACCCCTCCACTTT.

Sample share makes this clonotype medium-sized (0.01 to 0.1%). The gene calls are TRBV20-1 and TRBJ2-3; D uncertain. The CDR3 is 11 residues long. Germline V lookup: CDR1 DFQATT, CDR2 SNEGSKA (reference sequence). Trimming pared 7 bases from V and 6 bases from J, leaving 11 bases between. Here the CDR3 DNA reads TGCAGTGTTGAGGTACCCGATACGCAGTATTTT. This codes for CSVEVPDTQYF.

This clonotype qualifies as medium-sized (0.01 to 0.1%). V gene TRBV20-1 combines with J gene TRBJ2-1; 14 nucleotides agree with TRBD2. CDR1 DFQATT and CDR2 SNEGSKA come from the germline V gene (reference sequence). Trimming at V came to 6 bases and at J to 10 bases, leaving 11 bases not matched to a gene. The CDR3 loop spans 15 amino acids. Here the CDR3 reads CSAEMGTSGGGEQFF. DNA of the CDR3: TGCAGTGCAGAAATGGGGACTAGCGGGGGAGGAGAGCAGTTCTTC.

By share of the sample, this clonotype is medium-sized. The genes are TRBV7-8 and TRBJ2-2, with D tentatively TRBD1 (5 bases). From germline, CDR1 is SGHVS and CDR2 FQNEAQ. V shed 1 base and J shed 3 bases, with 12 bases lying between them. The CDR3 length is 16 residues. The CDR3 sequence is CASSLGGAGYTGELFF. CDR3 sequence (DNA): TGTGCCAGCAGCTTAGGCGGAGCAGGGTACACCGGGGAGCTGTTTTTT.

By sample share, this clonotype is medium-sized. The J gene is TRBJ2-7, the V gene TRBV10-3; D could derive from TRBD1 or TRBD2 (5 bases each). V was pared by 6 bases and J by 4 bases, with 10 bases between. CDR1 is ENHRY, CDR2 SYGVKD, per germline. This CDR3 comprises 12 residues. CDR3 in amino acids: CAIRGEHYEQYF. The CDR3, as DNA: TGTGCCATCAGGGGGGAACATTACGAGCAGTACTTC.

This clonotype is medium-sized within its sample. The chain joins TRBV5-1 to TRBJ2-7; D is unresolved. This CDR3 has 11 amino acids. Germline CDR1 is SGHRS and CDR2 is YFSETQ. V lost 5 bases, J lost 7 bases, and 10 bases lay in between. In nucleotides, the CDR3 is TGCGCCAGCAGTGCTTTGGAGGAGCAGTACTTC. Its protein product is CASSALEEQYF.

In its sample, this clonotype was seen once. A much larger clone differs from this one at a single base, so this may be a read error. V usage is TRBV29-1 and J usage is TRBJ2-3; TRBD2 agrees at 11 bases. CDR3 length: 16 residues. Germline V gene data show CDR1 as SQVTM and CDR2 as ANQGSEA. Trimming cost V 3 bases and J 10 bases; bases outside gene matches: 15. The CDR3 spells CSVDRETSGAVGSQYF. CDR3 bases: TGCAGCGTTGACCGCGAGACTAGCGGGGCCGTGGGGTCGCAGTATTTT.